These 28 T cell receptor beta chains were sequenced from one sample in a study of blood T cell repertoires in COVID-19. Assay used: immunoSEQ multiplex PCR; TCRdb lists only in-frame clones, some missing. This sample has approximately 210,000 clones, with approximately 82% found just once. Specimen: peripheral blood. These receptors were collected from a middle-aged woman with acute or convalescent COVID-19.

This clone came up a few times. This chain links TRBV7-9 with TRBJ2-7; D ambiguous. The CDR3 extends over 13 amino acids. CDR1 and CDR2 from the germline V gene are SEHNR and FQNEAQ (reference sequence). V was clipped by 3 bases and J by 0 bases, with 6 bases between them. The CDR3 sequence: CASSFTASYEQYF. CDR3 nucleotides: TGTGCCAGCAGCTTTACTGCCTCCTACGAGCAGTACTTC.

This chain links TRBV5-6 with TRBJ1-5; no definite D call. CDR1 SGHDT and CDR2 YYEEEE come from the germline V gene. There are 12 residues in the CDR3. CDR3 residues: CSSVEGNQPQHF. CDR3 DNA: TGTTCGTCTGTCGAGGGCAATCAGCCCCAGCATTTT. The variable domain in full, completed from reference TRBV5-6 and TRBJ1-5, reads DAGVTQSPTHLIKTRGQQVTLRCSPKSGHDTVSWYQQALGQGPQFIFQYYEEEERQRGNFPDRFSGHQFPNYSSELNVNALLLGDSALYLCSSVEGNQPQHFGDGTRLSIL.

The J gene is TRBJ1-4, the V gene TRBV7-6; D remains unclear. The V gene lost 6 bases and the J gene lost 10 bases, with 18 bases spanning the gap. There are 14 residues in the CDR3. Germline CDR1 SGHVS, CDR2 FNYEAQ. CDR3 in DNA: TGTGCCAGCAGACGGGGATCTGGGGTGGGAAAACTGTTTTTT. Protein: CASRRGSGVGKLFF.

The CDR3 loop reads CASGSQGPSYNEQFF. The CDR3 DNA reads as TGTGCTAGTGGTTCACAGGGCCCCTCCTACAATGAGCAGTTCTTC. The V and J genes are TRBV12-5 and TRBJ2-1, with D maybe TRBD1 (6 bases). The length of the CDR3 is 15 residues. V dropped 4 bases and J dropped 0 bases, with 10 bases sitting between them. CDR1 and CDR2 from the germline V gene are LGHNT and FRNRAP.

This clone was found once. V and J are TRBV18 and TRBJ2-1, with 11 bases matching TRBD1. CDR1 and CDR2 (germline): KGHSH, LQKENI. V was clipped by 1 base and J by 8 bases; unmatched bases: 10. The CDR3 is made up of 17 amino acids. As DNA, the CDR3 is TGTGCCAGCTCACCACGAGGAGGACAGGGGGCATGGGATGAGCAGTTCTTC. Translation: CASSPRGGQGAWDEQFF.

The chain joins TRBV6-5 to TRBJ1-1; D ambiguous. The germline V gene encodes CDR1 MNHEY and CDR2 SVGAGI. The CDR3 has 12 residues. Deletions cut 6 bases from V and 8 bases from J, with 13 bases between. Here the CDR3 reads CASSRLGREAFF. The CDR3 DNA sequence: TGTGCCAGCAGCCGGTTGGGGAGGGAAGCTTTCTTT.

The V call is TRBV19, the J call TRBJ2-3, with TRBD2 matching over 11 bases. The CDR3 covers 15 residues. The V and J ends lost 1 base and 6 bases, in that order; junction bases with no gene match: 3. The germline gives CDR1 LNHDA, CDR2 SQIVND (reference sequence). The CDR3 protein is CASSIVASGGDTQYF. The CDR3 DNA follows: TGTGCCAGTAGTATAGTGGCTAGCGGGGGGGATACGCAGTATTTT.

The gene calls are TRBV6-5 and TRBJ2-2; 8 nucleotides line up with TRBD1. The CDR3 runs 14 residues. Germline loops: CDR1 MNHEY, CDR2 SVGAGI. V trimming: 6 bases; J trimming: 7 bases; junction bases outside the gene matches: 7. CDR3 protein: CASSLTGAGGELFF. CDR3 bases: TGTGCCAGCAGCCTGACAGGGGCGGGCGGGGAGCTGTTTTTT.

The gene calls are TRBV19 and TRBJ1-4; the D gene is possibly TRBD1 (5 bases). The CDR3 extends over 14 amino acids. The ends were cut back, 11 bases at V and 5 bases at J, with 18 bases in the middle. CDR1 is LNHDA, CDR2 SQIVND, per germline (reference sequence). Written as DNA, the CDR3 is TGTGCCGCAAACAGCCCGGGACTCAATGAAAAACTGTTTTTT. It encodes CAANSPGLNEKLFF.

The chain employs TRBV6-4 and TRBJ1-1, with 7 bases fitting TRBD1. The trim removed 6 bases at V and 3 bases at J, leaving 4 bases unmatched. Per the germline V gene, CDR1 is MRHNA and CDR2 is SNTAGT. This CDR3 has 13 amino acids. The CDR3 loop is CASRRQGDTEAFF. The CDR3 DNA follows: TGTGCCAGCAGGCGACAGGGCGACACTGAAGCTTTCTTT.

V is TRBV10-3 and J is TRBJ2-7, with D possibly TRBD2 on 5 matching bases. CDR1 and CDR2 from the germline V gene are ENHRY and SYGVKD. CDR3 length: 12 amino acids. Trimming removed 4 bases from V and 3 bases from J, with 7 bases in between. As DNA, the CDR3 is TGTGCCATCAGTGCTGGACTCTACGAGCAGTACTTC. It yields the protein CAISAGLYEQYF.

V gene TRBV27 combines with J gene TRBJ2-1; perhaps TRBD2 as D (5 bases). Trimming removed 6 bases from V and 9 bases from J, with 21 bases in between. This CDR3 is built from 15 residues. CDR1 and CDR2 from the germline V gene are MNHEY and SMNVEV (reference sequence). CDR3 DNA: TGTGCCAGCAGCGCCGTAGCGTACACTGGGAGTGAGCAGTTCTTC. This sequence encodes CASSAVAYTGSEQFF.

The V call is TRBV7-2, the J call TRBJ2-5; 11 bases map to TRBD1. CDR1 is SGHTA, CDR2 FQGNSA, per germline. Trimming took 3 bases from V and 4 from J; bases not matched to a gene: 1. The CDR3 totals 14 residues. The CDR3 loop is CASSFGTGGETQYF. In DNA, the CDR3 is TGTGCCAGCAGCTTTGGGACAGGGGGAGAGACCCAGTACTTC.

CDR3 bases: TGCAGCGTTGAACCCCACCAAGGGGGCGGCGGCACTGAAGCTTTCTTT. Translating gives CSVEPHQGGGGTEAFF. The chain has TRBV29-1 and TRBJ1-1, with TRBD1 matching over 7 bases. CDR1 and CDR2 (germline): SQVTM, ANQGSEA. Trimming at V came to 2 bases and at J to 4 bases, leaving 13 bases not matched to a gene. The CDR3 extends over 16 amino acids.

This rearrangement joins TRBV7-2 to TRBJ2-7, with TRBD2 matching over 8 bases. V was pared by 5 bases and J by 6 bases, with 12 bases of the junction left unmatched. Germline lookup yields CDR1 SGHTA and CDR2 FQGNSA. The CDR3 sequence is 15 residues long. The CDR3 DNA is TGTGCCAGCAGCATTTTGGGGGCGGGAGGCGCCGAGCAGTACTTC. This gives the protein CASSILGAGGAEQYF. The complete variable domain, with remaining parts taken from reference TRBV7-2 and TRBJ2-7, reads GAGVSQSPSNKVTEKGKDVELRCDPISGHTALYWYRQSLGQGLEFLIYFQGNSAPDKSGLPSDRFSAERTGGSVSTLTIQRTQQEDSAVYLCASSILGAGGAEQYFGPGTRLTVT.

For the CDR3, the DNA is TGTGCCAGCAGTGGAACAGGGGGAAACACCATATATTTT. Translation gives CASSGTGGNTIYF. The chain employs TRBV25-1 and TRBJ1-3, with a tentative D call TRBD1 (6 bases). Germline lookup yields CDR1 MGHDK and CDR2 SYGVNS. Trimming removed 4 bases at V and 4 bases at J, with 8 bases between. The CDR3 runs 13 residues.

This clone was counted between two and nine times. This chain joins TRBV11-2 and TRBJ2-7; TRBD2 is a possible D gene (6 bases). The CDR3 is 14 amino acids. The V gene's germline CDR1 is SGHAT and CDR2 FQNNGV. V was trimmed by 0 bases and J by 7 bases, leaving 13 bases between them. CDR3 region: CASSLEPGVGEQYF. CDR3 DNA sequence: TGTGCCAGCAGCTTAGAACCGGGGGTGGGGGAGCAGTACTTC.

This chain uses TRBV19 with TRBJ1-3; D is ambiguous. Trimming left V 5 bases short and J 4 bases short, with 18 bases between. Germline V lookup: CDR1 LNHDA, CDR2 SQIVND (reference sequence). The CDR3 is 16 amino acids. CDR3: CASSLWRMDKGNTIYF. The CDR3 DNA reads TGTGCCAGTAGTTTGTGGCGGATGGATAAGGGAAACACCATATATTTT.

To note about this clone: Other DNA sequences in the sample encode the same CDR3. The J gene is TRBJ2-7, the V gene TRBV3-1 (or the pseudogene TRBV3-2), with 7 bases matching TRBD1. Trimming cost V 4 bases and J 4 bases; bases outside gene matches: 4. The CDR3 length is 13 residues. CDR1 is LGHDT and CDR2 is YNNKEL in the germline V gene (reference sequence). CDR3 sequence: CASSPLTGYEQYF. The CDR3 nucleotides read TGTGCCAGCAGCCCATTGACAGGGTACGAGCAGTACTTC.

The V and J genes are TRBV27 and TRBJ1-2; D unresolved. V was trimmed by 1 base and J by 5 bases, leaving 8 bases between them. The CDR3 sequence is 13 residues long. CDR1 MNHEY and CDR2 SMNVEV come from the germline V gene (reference sequence). CDR3 sequence: CASSLYRGYGYTF. The CDR3 bases are TGTGCCAGCAGTTTATATCGAGGGTATGGCTACACCTTC.

This chain uses TRBV14 with TRBJ1-4; 12 bases are shared with TRBD1. The CDR3 runs to 16 residues. V was clipped by 4 bases and J by 12 bases; unmatched bases: 12. Germline V gene lookup returns CDR1 SGHDN and CDR2 FVKESK. CDR3 DNA sequence: TGTGCCAGCAGCCGTCAGACCGGGACAGGGGGCGGTGAACTGTTTTTT. This gives the protein CASSRQTGTGGGELFF.

The rearrangement links TRBV3-1 (or the pseudogene TRBV3-2) to TRBJ1-2, with TRBD1 identical over 7 bases. Looked up from germline, CDR1 is LGHDT and CDR2 is YNNKEL (reference sequence). J gave up 5 bases and V 6 bases, and 9 bases lay outside the gene matches. The CDR3 consists of 14 residues. The CDR3 nucleotides read TGTGCCAGCAGAATGGACAGGTCCTCTTATGGCTACACCTTC. This translates into CASRMDRSSYGYTF.

This clone was seen a single time. The chain employs TRBV4-2 and TRBJ2-1; the match to TRBD1 covers 9 bases. V lost 3 bases, J lost 7 bases, and 13 bases stayed unmatched. The CDR3 is made up of 17 amino acids. In germline, CDR1 is LGHNA, CDR2 YNFKEQ. In nucleotides, the CDR3 is TGTGCCAGCAGCCAGGACCTACTGGACAGGGGTTTTAATGAGCAGTTCTTC. Its translation: CASSQDLLDRGFNEQFF.

The chain employs TRBV11-2 and TRBJ2-2; 8 bases fit TRBD2. With 6 bases clipped from V and 4 bases from J, the junction kept 16 bases outside the gene matches. Germline CDR1 and CDR2: SGHAT and FQNNGV. The CDR3 runs to 18 residues. As DNA, the CDR3 is TGTGCCAGCAGTAAAGAACCTGGTGGGCTAGCGGGCACCGGGGAGCTGTTTTTT. Residues: CASSKEPGGLAGTGELFF.

The V call is TRBV5-1, the J call TRBJ1-2, with D uncertain. The V and J ends lost 0 bases and 4 bases respectively, with 10 bases between them. From germline, CDR1 is SGHRS and CDR2 YFSETQ. The CDR3 loop spans 14 amino acids. This CDR3 is CASSLDPVTYGYTF. DNA of the CDR3: TGCGCCAGCAGCTTGGATCCGGTTACCTATGGCTACACCTTC. Variable domain in full (rest from reference TRBV5-1 and TRBJ1-2): KAGVTQTPRYLIKTRGQQVTLSCSPISGHRSVSWYQQTPGQGLQFLFEYFSETQRNKGNFPGRFSGRQFSNSRSEMNVSTLELGDSALYLCASSLDPVTYGYTFGSGTRLTVV.

On this clone itself: The germline gene is not matched at one end of the junction; a read error may be the cause. J is TRBJ2-3 and V is TRBV5-5, with 7 nucleotides matching TRBD1. This CDR3 spans 15 amino acids. Germline lookup yields CDR1 SGHKS and CDR2 YYEKEE (reference sequence). The chain's CDR3 is CASTLGDRATDTQYF. The CDR3 coding sequence is TGTGCCAGCACCTTGGGGGACAGAGCTACAGATACGCAGTATTTT.

The V call is TRBV30, the J call TRBJ1-2; 9 bases line up with TRBD1. With V trimmed by 4 bases and J by 5 bases, 5 bases remained unmatched. Germline CDR1 GTSNPN, CDR2 SVGIG (reference sequence). CDR3 length: 13 amino acids. The CDR3 protein is CAWNQGQGYGYTF. As DNA, the CDR3 is TGTGCCTGGAACCAGGGACAGGGTTATGGCTACACCTTC. The variable domain in full, completed from reference TRBV30 and TRBJ1-2, reads SQTIHQWPATLVQPVGSPLSLECTVEGTSNPNLYWYRQAAGRGLQLLFYSVGIGQISSEVPQNLSASRPQDRQFILSSKKLLLSDSGFYLCAWNQGQGYGYTFGSGTRLTVV.

V gene TRBV24-1 combines with J gene TRBJ1-4; the D gene is possibly TRBD1 (6 bases). Germline V CDR1 and CDR2: KGHDR, SFDVKD. CDR3 size: 11 residues. The CDR3 sequence: CWEGDGEKLFF. For the CDR3, the DNA is TGTTGGGAGGGGGACGGTGAAAAACTGTTTTTT.